Below are 27 T cell receptor beta chains sequenced from a single sample in a study of cytotoxic CD8 clonotypes in ibrutinib-treated CLL. The method was immunoSEQ multiplex PCR; TCRdb's version includes in-frame clones alone and lacks a portion of them. This table holds approximately 45,000 clones, nearly 70% found once. This specimen consisted of PBMCs, obtained after 12 months of ibrutinib treatment. These receptors were collected from a human donor with chronic lymphocytic leukemia.

The genes are TRBV4-3 and TRBJ1-2, with 7 bases fitting TRBD1. Trimming at V came to 0 bases and at J to 4 bases, leaving 14 bases not matched to a gene. The CDR3 has 18 residues. Germline-derived CDR1 and CDR2 are LGHNA and YSLEER. The CDR3 loop is CASSQEGGLFRVSYGYTF. Here the CDR3 DNA reads TGCGCCAGCAGCCAAGAAGGGGGCCTTTTCAGGGTTAGCTATGGCTACACCTTC.

This chain connects TRBV6-1 to TRBJ2-1; D not certain. This CDR3 contains 18 residues. Deletions cut 1 base from V and 0 bases from J, with 16 bases between. The germline V gene has CDR1 MNHNS and CDR2 SASEGT. The CDR3 DNA sequence: TGTGCCAGCAGTGAAGAGGGTCGGCGGTACAGCTCCTACAATGAGCAGTTCTTC. Translation: CASSEEGRRYSSYNEQFF.

The chain carries TRBV27 and TRBJ2-5; TRBD2 aligns across 15 bases. Germline V gene lookup returns CDR1 MNHEY and CDR2 SMNVEV (reference sequence). The CDR3 contains 15 residues. Trimming cost V 5 bases and J 5 bases; bases outside gene matches: 3. In DNA form, the CDR3 reads TGTGCCAGCAGTCACGGGACTAGCGGGAGGGAGACCCAGTACTTC. Translating it yields CASSHGTSGRETQYF.

This chain uses TRBV4-2 with TRBJ1-1; D uncertain. V lost 0 bases, J lost 6 bases, and 8 bases lay in between. This CDR3 region has 13 residues. The germline V gene has CDR1 LGHNA and CDR2 YNFKEQ. CDR3 bases: TGTGCCAGCAGCCAAGATCCCCAGGCTGAAGCTTTCTTT. It yields the protein CASSQDPQAEAFF.

The table lists this clone with a few counts. The chain uses TRBV21-1 and TRBJ2-1; the table's D call, TRBD1, has no DNA check behind it. TRBV21-1 is a pseudogene segment. The CDR3 has 14 amino acids. In nucleotides, the CDR3 is TGTGCCAGCAGCAAAGTTGGGCCCAACAATGAGCAGTTCTTC. It encodes CASSKVGPNNEQFF.

This clone appeared a few times. The chain joins TRBV6-6 to TRBJ1-2; D is uncertain. Germline-derived CDR1 and CDR2 are MNHNY and SVGAGI (reference sequence). The length of the CDR3 is 13 residues. V was pared by 6 bases and J by 7 bases, with 15 bases between. The CDR3 reads CASRNEAGLGYTF. CDR3 DNA: TGTGCCAGCAGAAACGAGGCAGGACTTGGCTACACCTTC.

The chain uses TRBV18 and TRBJ1-1; D unresolved. CDR1 and CDR2 from the germline V gene are KGHSH and LQKENI. This CDR3 is built from 14 residues. Trimming removed 3 bases at V and 4 bases at J, with 12 bases between. Here the CDR3 DNA reads TGTGCCAGCTCACCGTCGCAGGTTGGCACTGAAGCTTTCTTT. Encoded protein: CASSPSQVGTEAFF.

The chain recombines TRBV10-3 with TRBJ2-3; 7 bases agree with TRBD2. The CDR3 length is 14 residues. V was pared by 5 bases and J by 1 base, with 3 bases of the junction left unmatched. Germline V lookup: CDR1 ENHRY, CDR2 SYGVKD. CDR3 residues: CAISPGRGTDTQYF. The DNA for the CDR3 is TGTGCCATCAGTCCAGGGAGGGGCACAGATACGCAGTATTTT.

This chain connects TRBV19 to TRBJ2-2; possibly TRBD1 for D (5 bases). Germline V lookup: CDR1 LNHDA, CDR2 SQIVND (reference sequence). V was shortened by 3 bases and J by 1 base, with 9 bases between the two germline ends. The CDR3 runs to 15 residues. The CDR3 region is CASSIQGGNTGELFF. CDR3 nucleotides: TGTGCCAGTAGTATTCAGGGCGGGAACACCGGGGAGCTGTTTTTT.

This clone came up a few times. J is TRBJ1-5 and V is TRBV28, with no clear D. The CDR3 spans 18 residues. Germline lookup yields CDR1 MDHEN and CDR2 SYDVKM. Trimming shortened V by 2 bases and J by 0 bases, and 17 bases separated the two germline ends. Here the CDR3 reads CASSLTGGIEYSNQPQHF. The CDR3, as DNA: TGTGCCAGCAGTTTAACGGGCGGTATTGAGTATAGCAATCAGCCCCAGCATTTT.

This chain connects TRBV14 to TRBJ2-2; 8 bases align to TRBD2. Germline V gives CDR1 SGHDN, CDR2 FVKESK. Trimming took 3 bases from V and 1 from J; bases not matched to a gene: 4. There are 16 residues in the CDR3. CDR3 sequence reads: CASSHASGWNTGELFF. CDR3 nucleotide sequence: TGTGCCAGCAGCCATGCTAGCGGGTGGAACACCGGGGAGCTGTTTTTT. The variable domain in full, with the rest retrieved from reference TRBV14 and TRBJ2-2, is EAGVTQFPSHSVIEKGQTVTLRCDPISGHDNLYWYRRVMGKEIKFLLHFVKESKQDESGMPNNRFLAERTGGTYSTLKVQPAELEDSGVYFCASSHASGWNTGELFFGEGSRLTVL.

The rearrangement links TRBV28 to TRBJ2-7; unclear D gene. Germline lookup yields CDR1 MDHEN and CDR2 SYDVKM. The CDR3 is 13 amino acids. The V end was cut by 1 base, the J end by 3 bases, with 7 bases between. Here the CDR3 DNA reads TGTGCCAGCAGTTTATTCCCAGGCTACGAGCAGTACTTC. Translated: CASSLFPGYEQYF. Full variable domain (missing parts from reference TRBV28 and TRBJ2-7): DVKVTQSSRYLVKRTGEKVFLECVQDMDHENMFWYRQDPGLGLRLIYFSYDVKMKEKGDIPEGYSVSREKKERFSLILESASTNQTSMYLCASSLFPGYEQYFGPGTRLTVT.

This clone was counted only a few times. Here the CDR3 reads CASSLEASAYEQYF. CDR3 DNA: TGCGCCAGCAGCTTGGAAGCTTCCGCCTACGAGCAGTACTTC. The chain has TRBV5-1 and TRBJ2-7; D remains unclear. This CDR3 has 14 residues. Germline CDR1 reads SGHRS; CDR2 reads YFSETQ. Deletions cut 0 bases from V and 2 bases from J, with 9 bases between. Combining the CDR3 with reference TRBV5-1 and TRBJ2-7 gives the whole variable domain KAGVTQTPRYLIKTRGQQVTLSCSPISGHRSVSWYQQTPGQGLQFLFEYFSETQRNKGNFPGRFSGRQFSNSRSEMNVSTLELGDSALYLCASSLEASAYEQYFGPGTRLTVT.

The chain joins TRBV7-6 to TRBJ2-7; D unresolved. The germline V and J ends were trimmed by 1 base and 2 bases, with 18 bases remaining between them. From germline, CDR1 is SGHVS and CDR2 FNYEAQ. The CDR3 runs to 17 residues. CDR3 sequence reads: CASSLDGGRAGAYEQYF. The CDR3 region has the DNA TGTGCCAGCAGCTTAGATGGCGGCCGTGCCGGTGCCTACGAGCAGTACTTC.

The V gene is TRBV6-5, the J gene TRBJ1-4, with D hard to call. The V end lost 6 bases, the J end lost 8 bases, and 10 bases lay between the germline ends. The V gene's germline CDR1 is MNHEY and CDR2 SVGAGI. There are 12 residues in the CDR3. For the CDR3, the DNA is TGTGCCAGCAGAGGACTCGGGGAAAAACTGTTTTTT. Translating it yields CASRGLGEKLFF.

This chain joins TRBV2 and TRBJ2-3; D may correspond to TRBD1 or TRBD2 (6 bases each). Trimming cost V 3 bases and J 2 bases, with 15 bases left between them. The CDR3 loop spans 16 amino acids. Germline loops: CDR1 SNHLY, CDR2 FYNNEI. The CDR3 spells CASSERRGPHTDTQYF. CDR3 nucleotides: TGTGCCAGCAGTGAGCGACGGGGGCCCCACACAGATACGCAGTATTTT.

The chain recombines TRBV7-9 with TRBJ1-3; TRBD1 matches at 9 bases. CDR1 is SEHNR and CDR2 is FQNEAQ in the germline V gene (reference sequence). V dropped 5 bases and J dropped 5; count of bases not matched to a gene: 7. This CDR3 is built from 15 residues. The CDR3 bases are TGTGCCAGCAGCCGGCTGGGACAGGGTAGAAACACCATATATTTT. Its protein product is CASSRLGQGRNTIYF.

This clone is medium-sized (0.01 to 0.1%) within its sample. The chain recombines TRBV5-4 with TRBJ2-1; 9 bases are a match to TRBD1. This CDR3 region has 15 residues. Germline V gene data show CDR1 as SGHNT and CDR2 as YYREEE (reference sequence). J gave up 10 bases and V 0 bases, and 8 bases lay outside the gene matches. The CDR3 sequence is CASSLAMGQGVEQFF. CDR3 in DNA: TGTGCCAGCAGCTTGGCCATGGGACAGGGAGTAGAGCAGTTCTTC.

The rearrangement links TRBV28 to TRBJ1-2; maybe TRBD1 (5 bases). The V gene lost 5 bases and the J gene lost 2 bases, with 12 bases spanning the gap. Germline V gene sequence: CDR1 MDHEN, CDR2 SYDVKM. The CDR3 loop spans 14 amino acids. The CDR3 reads CASSQVGANYGYTF. The CDR3 DNA sequence: TGTGCCAGCAGTCAGGTAGGGGCGAACTATGGCTACACCTTC.

V gene TRBV5-4 combines with J gene TRBJ2-3; TRBD2 agrees at 7 bases. The CDR3 contains 15 residues. Germline-derived CDR1 and CDR2 are SGHNT and YYREEE (reference sequence). The junction had 5 bases not matched to a gene; V was cut back by 4 bases and J by 0 bases. The DNA for the CDR3 is TGTGCCAGCAGCCCTAGCGGAGAAAGCACAGATACGCAGTATTTT. Its translation: CASSPSGESTDTQYF.

The chain is built from TRBV5-1 and TRBJ1-3, with D perhaps TRBD1 (6 bases). The V gene lost 5 bases and the J gene lost 0 bases, with 18 bases spanning the gap. The length of the CDR3 is 17 residues. The germline gives CDR1 SGHRS, CDR2 YFSETQ. In DNA form, the CDR3 reads TGCGCCAGCAGTCCGCAAGTAGGGGGGGCCTCTGGAAACACCATATATTTT. It codes for CASSPQVGGASGNTIYF.

DNA of the CDR3: TGTGCCTGGAGTTGGACAGGGAGCGGTGGAGGGCAGTACTTC. Translation gives CAWSWTGSGGGQYF. The chain combines TRBV30 with TRBJ2-7, with TRBD1 matching 8 bases. V was pared by 2 bases and J by 9 bases, with 12 bases of the junction left unmatched. From germline, CDR1 is GTSNPN and CDR2 SVGIG (reference sequence). This CDR3 spans 14 amino acids. Full variable domain (remainder filled in from reference TRBV30 and TRBJ2-7): SQTIHQWPATLVQPVGSPLSLECTVEGTSNPNLYWYRQAAGRGLQLLFYSVGIGQISSEVPQNLSASRPQDRQFILSSKKLLLSDSGFYLCAWSWTGSGGGQYFGPGTRLTVT.

This clone was seen at least ten times. This chain links TRBV7-2 with TRBJ2-1; 7 bases align to TRBD2. Trimming removed 5 bases from V and 2 bases from J; junction bases left unmatched: 15. The CDR3 has 18 amino acids. Germline V lookup: CDR1 SGHTA, CDR2 FQGNSA. The CDR3 reads CASSRIGIAGKPYNEQFF. In DNA form, the CDR3 reads TGTGCCAGCAGCAGAATCGGGATAGCGGGTAAGCCCTACAATGAGCAGTTCTTC.

The rearrangement uses TRBV7-2 and TRBJ2-7; TRBD2 matches 10 bases. The trim removed 5 bases at V and 7 bases at J, leaving 14 bases unmatched. There are 16 residues in the CDR3. The germline CDR1 and CDR2 sequences are SGHTA and FQGNSA. CDR3 sequence reads: CASSLTDPGTSVEQYF. The CDR3 DNA sequence: TGTGCCAGCAGCCTCACCGATCCGGGGACTAGCGTTGAGCAGTACTTC.

This clone was seen only a few times. V is TRBV28 and J is TRBJ2-3; possibly TRBD1 for D (5 bases). Looked up from germline, CDR1 is MDHEN and CDR2 is SYDVKM. There are 14 residues in the CDR3. Trimming cost V 7 bases and J 0 bases, with 11 bases left between them. The CDR3 sequence: CASKGLGSTDTQYF. DNA for the CDR3: TGTGCCAGCAAGGGGTTGGGTAGCACAGATACGCAGTATTTT.

This clone ranks as large. The genes are TRBV18 and TRBJ2-7; the D gene is possibly TRBD1 (6 bases). Germline lookup yields CDR1 KGHSH and CDR2 LQKENI. V was trimmed by 6 bases and J by 1 base, leaving 13 bases between them. CDR3 length: 14 amino acids. CDR3 residues: CASSPGVGSYEQYF. The CDR3, as DNA: TGTGCCAGCTCTCCAGGGGTCGGGTCCTACGAGCAGTACTTC.

The CDR3 DNA reads as TGTGCCAGTAGTAACTCGGGACTGATCAATCAGCCCCAGCATTTT. Its protein is CASSNSGLINQPQHF. This chain joins TRBV19 and TRBJ1-5; perhaps TRBD1 as D (5 bases). V lost 4 bases to trimming and J lost 3 bases, with 13 bases between them. This CDR3 contains 15 residues. Germline lookup yields CDR1 LNHDA and CDR2 SQIVND (reference sequence).